Listed below are T cell receptor beta chains from one sample, sequenced in a study of T cells in Graves' hyperthyroidism and ophthalmopathy. TCRdb called the multiplex PCR reads again in MiXCR, with one record for every CDR3 protein. The data show 600,000 to 750,000 distinct CDR3 sequences, 15% to 20% seen once. The sequenced sample consisted of blood. The receptors were gathered from a man over 45 with Graves' hyperthyroidism. Both conserved end residues are part of each CDR3. Each record gives: J gene, V gene, clone size, D gene, CDR3 length, CDR3 protein, CDR3 DNA. The D gene is left open where the match is weak. Expanded clones get a size class; other rows say once, few or many, or leave the size out.

TRBJ2-1 TRBV28 few . 15 CASSTDKSSYNEQFF TGTGCCAGCAGTACGGACAAAAGCTCCTACAATGAGCAGTTCTTC
TRBJ2-2 TRBV18 many TRBD1 16 CASSPGDRRRTGELFF TGTGCCAGCTCACCGGGGGACAGGAGGAGAACCGGGGAGCTGTTTTTT
TRBJ1-2 TRBV30 many . 14 CAWSVREFNYGYTF TGTGCCTGGAGTGTAAGAGAGTTCAACTATGGCTACACCTTC
TRBJ1-4 TRBV5-6 few TRBD1 16 CASSRRDRGFNEKLFF TGTGCCAGCAGCCGCCGGGACAGGGGATTTAATGAAAAACTGTTTTTT
TRBJ2-2 TRBV27 many TRBD2 14 CASRSGGYSGELFF TGTGCCAGCAGGTCGGGAGGATATTCCGGGGAGCTGTTTTTT
TRBJ2-2 TRBV7-2 many . 13 CASSLGAARELFF TGTGCCAGCAGCTTAGGAGCAGCAAGGGAGCTGTTTTTT
TRBJ2-2 TRBV10-3 . . 14 CAIVGSLNTGELFF TGTGCCATCGTGGGTTCTCTGAACACCGGGGAGCTGTTTTTT
TRBJ1-1 TRBV5-1 many . 15 CASSVQGFMNTEAFF TGCGCCAGCAGCGTACAGGGATTCATGAACACTGAAGCTTTCTTT
TRBJ1-4 TRBV9 few . 14 CASNVAGENEKLFF TGTGCCAGCAACGTAGCTGGTGAGAATGAAAAACTGTTTTTT
TRBJ1-1 TRBV18 many . 17 CASSPPAGGGLNTEAFF TGTGCCAGCTCACCACCGGCTGGGGGCGGGTTGAACACTGAAGCTTTCTTT
TRBJ2-1 TRBV19 . . 14 CASSIAYRHNEQFF TGTGCCAGTAGTATTGCATACAGGCACAATGAGCAGTTCTTC
TRBJ2-3 TRBV2 many . 15 CASSVGVRSTDTQYF TGTGCCAGCAGTGTCGGGGTCAGAAGCACAGATACGCAGTATTTT
TRBJ1-6 TRBV20-1 many . 14 CSASGSSYNSPLHF TGCAGTGCTAGTGGGAGCTCCTATAATTCACCCCTCCACTTT
TRBJ2-2 TRBV18 few TRBD2 16 CASSLGLAENTGELFF TGTGCCAGCTCCCTGGGACTAGCGGAGAACACCGGGGAGCTGTTTTTT
TRBJ2-3 TRBV5-6 many TRBD1 14 CASKIQGASDTQYF TGTGCCAGCAAAATTCAGGGGGCATCAGATACGCAGTATTTT
TRBJ2-7 TRBV20-1 . TRBD1 14 CSAWDRSLSYEQYF TGCAGTGCTTGGGACAGAAGTCTTTCCTACGAGCAGTACTTC
TRBJ2-3 TRBV7-9 many TRBD2 16 CASSLAPSGITDTQYF TGTGCCAGCAGCTTAGCCCCTAGCGGAATCACAGATACGCAGTATTTT
TRBJ1-1 TRBV28 many . 9 CASGTEAFF TGTGCCAGTGGTACTGAAGCTTTCTTT
TRBJ2-3 TRBV6-2/TRBV6-3 many . 13 CASSNRITDTQYF TGTGCCAGCAGTAACAGAATCACAGATACGCAGTATTTT
TRBJ2-7 TRBV10-2 few . 14 CASGRTDFTYEQYF TGCGCCAGCGGACGGACAGATTTTACCTACGAGCAGTACTTC
TRBJ2-5 TRBV30 . . 14 CAWSPGTTGETQYF TGTGCCTGGAGCCCAGGGACAACTGGGGAGACCCAGTACTTC
TRBJ2-3 TRBV6-1 many TRBD2 14 CASSKRERPDTQYF TGTGCCAGCAGCAAGCGGGAGAGGCCAGATACGCAGTATTTT
TRBJ1-1 TRBV6-1 few . 13 CASRDRLDTEAFF TGTGCCAGCAGAGACAGATTGGACACTGAAGCTTTCTTT
TRBJ2-7 TRBV19 . . 16 CASSPRGAASSYEQYF TGTGCCAGTAGTCCCCGGGGCGCGGCTTCTTCCTACGAGCAGTACTTC
TRBJ2-2 TRBV3-1 many . 11 CASEGPGELFF TGTGCCAGCGAGGGCCCCGGGGAGCTGTTTTTT
TRBJ1-1 TRBV27 . . 16 CASSLNFPGQYTEAFF TGTGCCAGCAGTTTGAACTTTCCGGGACAATACACTGAAGCTTTCTTT
TRBJ2-1 TRBV18 few TRBD1 14 CASSLPGGVNEQFF TGTGCCAGCTCACTTCCAGGGGGTGTAAATGAGCAGTTCTTC
TRBJ2-3 TRBV6-1 . TRBD2 16 CASRRDSRTSGDTQYF TGTGCCAGCAGACGGGACAGCCGGACTAGCGGGGATACGCAGTATTTT
TRBJ2-7 TRBV7-9 many . 15 CASSLVDDGMREQYF TGTGCCAGCAGCTTAGTGGACGACGGGATGAGGGAGCAGTACTTC
TRBJ1-5 TRBV28 once TRBD1 15 CASTGTGGDNQPQHF TGTGCCAGCACCGGGACAGGGGGGGACAATCAGCCCCAGCATTTT
TRBJ2-7 TRBV28 many TRBD2 17 CASSLPNSGGSSYEQYF TGTGCCAGCAGTTTACCCAATAGCGGGGGGAGCTCCTACGAGCAGTACTTC
TRBJ2-7 TRBV3-1 . . 15 CASSYGLPAPYEQYF TGTGCCAGCAGTTACGGCCTCCCTGCCCCCTACGAGCAGTACTTC
TRBJ2-2 TRBV29-1 few TRBD1 14 CSVETQGDTGELFF TGCAGCGTTGAAACACAGGGGGACACCGGGGAGCTGTTTTTT
TRBJ2-7 TRBV20-1 few . 16 CSARDLFGTRSYEQYF TGCAGTGCTAGAGATCTCTTCGGGACAAGGTCCTACGAGCAGTACTTC
TRBJ2-1 TRBV2 . TRBD2 15 CASSESGSTYNEQFF TGTGCCAGCAGTGAAAGCGGGAGCACCTACAATGAGCAGTTCTTC
TRBJ2-7 TRBV28 many . 12 CASSTRHSEQYF TGTGCCAGCAGTACCCGACATTCCGAGCAGTACTTC
TRBJ2-7 TRBV13 many TRBD2 15 CASRPTSGSPYEQYF TGTGCCAGCAGACCTACTAGCGGGTCCCCCTACGAGCAGTACTTC
TRBJ1-2 TRBV20-1 . . 17 CSARDHLRSAFNYGYTF TGCAGTGCTAGAGATCATCTGAGGTCAGCCTTTAACTATGGCTACACCTTC
TRBJ2-7 TRBV5-1 many . 17 CASSLEGLQPRLYEQYF TGCGCCAGCAGCTTGGAAGGTCTACAACCACGATTGTACGAGCAGTACTTC
TRBJ2-5 TRBV5-5 many TRBD1 14 CASSWGQGAGTQYF TGTGCCAGCAGCTGGGGACAGGGGGCTGGGACCCAGTACTTC
TRBJ1-5 TRBV29-1 . . 13 CSVAAGLNQPQHF TGCAGCGTTGCGGCAGGTCTCAATCAGCCCCAGCATTTT
TRBJ2-1 TRBV2 many TRBD2 17 CASRETSGSSRGNEQFF TGTGCCAGCAGAGAGACTAGCGGGAGCTCTCGTGGCAATGAGCAGTTCTTC
TRBJ1-1 TRBV29-1 many . 12 CSARSSWAEAFF TGCAGCGCCAGGAGCAGTTGGGCTGAAGCTTTCTTT
TRBJ1-5 TRBV19 . . 17 CASSNYGREGGNQPQHF TGTGCCAGTAGTAACTACGGAAGGGAAGGGGGCAATCAGCCCCAGCATTTT
TRBJ1-5 TRBV7-2 many TRBD1 13 CASSTQGSQPQHF TGTGCCAGCAGCACACAGGGGAGTCAGCCCCAGCATTTT
TRBJ2-7 TRBV12-3/TRBV12-4 many . 14 CASSWRQGGHEQYF TGTGCCAGCAGCTGGAGACAGGGAGGCCACGAGCAGTACTTC
TRBJ2-7 TRBV27 many . 12 CASGIRRDEQYF TGTGCCAGCGGCATAAGACGGGACGAGCAGTACTTC
TRBJ2-1 TRBV24-1 . . 11 CATSGSHEQFF TGTGCCACCAGTGGCAGCCATGAGCAGTTCTTC
TRBJ2-5 TRBV2 many TRBD1 14 CASRGTEGKETQYF TGTGCCAGCAGGGGGACAGAAGGGAAGGAGACCCAGTACTTC
TRBJ1-1 TRBV19 many . 17 CASSLTRGQGPNTEAFF TGTGCCAGTAGCCTTACCCGGGGCCAGGGGCCGAACACTGAAGCTTTCTTT
TRBJ2-7 TRBV9 . TRBD1 13 CASSGGQGGEQYF TGTGCCAGCAGCGGCGGACAGGGTGGCGAGCAGTACTTC
TRBJ2-7 TRBV7-2 . . 14 CASSPPTKNYEQYF TGTGCCAGCAGCCCCCCGACTAAGAACTACGAGCAGTACTTC
TRBJ2-5 TRBV5-1 many . 13 CASSLVGGETQYF TGTGCCAGCAGTTTAGTGGGAGGAGAGACCCAGTACTTC
TRBJ2-7 TRBV2 many TRBD1 23 CASSVRQDTSATGGRWGGYEQYF TGTGCCAGCAGTGTAAGGCAGGACACATCAGCTACAGGGGGCCGCTGGGGAGGTTACGAGCAGTACTTC
TRBJ2-7 TRBV5-6 few TRBD2 17 CASSFAGGPFLFYEQYF TGTGCCAGCAGCTTCGCGGGAGGGCCTTTTCTCTTTTACGAGCAGTACTTC
TRBJ1-5 TRBV28 . . 17 CASSYFFGRDSNQPQHF TGTGCCAGCAGTTATTTCTTTGGGCGGGATAGCAATCAGCCCCAGCATTTT